The present T cell receptor (beta chain) was sequenced within a study of blood T cells in healthy people across ages (dated by TCRdb to 2014 to 2015). General notes on the study: Template switching captured roughly one uniquely barcoded TCR beta cDNA molecule per two T cells in model experiments. Using deep sequencing normalized with unique cDNA molecular identifiers, the study measured how TCR beta repertoire diversity changes with age. Donors were grouped into four age groups: young (average roughly 17 years), middle-aged (about 40), aged (62) and long-lived (about 82). To avoid experimental bias, donors of different ages were distributed randomly across sequencing lanes. For two donors (one aged 18 to 29 and one aged 80 or older), the study analyzed two additional independent replicas of 1 million unique cDNA reads from the same blood draw. Overall study outcomes, separate from this receptor: Compared with the aged group, the long-lived group had more naive CD4+ T cells, fewer expanded clones and increased TCR diversity, a pattern suggesting age selection. Because the CMV infection status of the donors was unknown, age-related changes in expanded clonotypes may potentially have been confounded. Bulk unsorted PBMC profiling prevented conclusive comparison of naive and antigen-experienced compartments. Estimates of total diversity based on one million sequenced T cells were considered lower bounds and underestimates. Observed TCR beta diversity per million T cells fell roughly linearly with age, and a significant reduction was already apparent by age approximately 41. A strong correlation was found between observed TCR beta diversity and the percentage of naive T cells measured by flow cytometry.

Receptor amplification or capture employed 5' RACE. The sequencer was an Illumina HiSeq 2500. A second roughly 7 to 11 cycle PCR used a sample-barcoded 5' primer and a J-beta primer mix. A template-switch 5' adaptor carrying 12 random nucleotides introduced a unique molecular identifier onto each TCR beta cDNA molecule. At least 2.5 million CDR3-containing paired-end reads were obtained from each sample. First-strand cDNA synthesis was performed from all RNA using the Mint cDNA synthesis kit, with priming by a TRBC-specific oligonucleotide. All cDNA was treated with uracil-DNA glycosylase and then went through a first 18-cycle PCR with the universal primers M1SS and BC2_uni_R. The original methods were these. For normalization, 1 million high-quality reads were randomly selected from each sample, with every read carrying a distinct molecular identifier. Reads sharing molecular identifiers were discarded rather than binned into consensus sequences. CDR3 identification, clonotype clustering and error correction used MiTCR with a Q25 quality threshold and the strictest error-elimination algorithm. Lower-bound total TCR beta diversity was estimated with a nonparametric unseen species model using Euler transformation. TCRdb cleaned the public reads at Q25 with fastp, built clones with MiXCR and kept in-frame beta chains. Identical CDR3 proteins give one entry, which carries the most common genes and DNA. These V and J calls originate from TCRdb's pipeline instead of the authors' own analysis. In all, the sample holds about 570,000 distinct CDR3 sequences, and 25% to 30% of those were seen once. The ten top clones hold around 18% of the sample.

There are a few counts of this clonotype. No antigen is known for it. Base qualities are not recorded, but no much larger clone differs from it by a single base. Donors were under 40 systemically healthy Caucasian individuals from Russia aged 6 to 90 years. Each donor gave approximately 9.3 milliliters of peripheral blood, collected into EDTA-treated Vacutainer tubes. Ficoll-Paque density-gradient centrifugation was used to isolate PBMCs, with at least 6.5 million per sample. Total RNA was extracted from PBMCs with Trizol reagent, with at least 5 micrograms obtained per sample. Naive CD45RAhigh/CD27high T cell percentages were measured by flow cytometry on a PBMC aliquot from every donor. The germline V gene yields SGHDT for CDR1 and YYEEEE for CDR2. The CDR3 goes from the cysteine to the phenylalanine over 18 residues. The entry retains the CDR3 DNA only, 54 bases that are in frame from base 1. Trimming takes 1 base off V and 1 base off J; junction bases not matched to a gene: 13.

This sequence originates from a woman aged 65 to 85 in good health. The chain couples TRBV5-6 to TRBJ2-5, with 7 bases matching TRBD2. Specimen: blood. In nucleotide form, the sequence is TGTGCCAGCAGCTTGTTTCAAGCGGGGCCCCCCTCCCAAGAGACCCAGTACTTC. This yields the protein CASSLFQAGPPSQETQYF. Reference TRBV5-6 and TRBJ2-5 proteins supply the regions before and after the CDR3; the full variable domain is: DAGVTQSPTHLIKTRGQQVTLRCSPKSGHDTVSWYQQALGQGPQFIFQYYEEEERQRGNFPDRFSGHQFPNYSSELNVNALLLGDSALYLCASSLFQAGPPSQETQYFGPGTRLLVL.